These 8 T cell receptor beta chains originate from one sample sequenced in a study of T cell responses to AZD1222 COVID-19 vaccine. Here immunoSEQ multiplex PCR was the method, and the copy in TCRdb shows in-frame clones only, minus some. The sample lists 75,000 to 100,000 clones; 80% to 90% were seen once. The sequences come from peripheral blood, collected on day 0 of AZD1222 vaccination. The receptors originated from an adult in good health.

This chain uses TRBV12-5 with TRBJ1-2; TRBD1 aligns across 8 bases. V lost 6 bases, J lost 5 bases, and 5 bases stayed unmatched. Germline V lookup: CDR1 LGHNT, CDR2 FRNRAP. This CDR3 spans 13 amino acids. The CDR3 DNA sequence: TGTGCTAGTGGCACCGACAGGGGTTATGGCTACACCTTC. It translates to CASGTDRGYGYTF.

This chain joins TRBV27 and TRBJ1-1; the D gene is possibly TRBD1 (6 bases). Germline CDR1 MNHEY, CDR2 SMNVEV (reference sequence). The CDR3 is 14 residues long. The V gene lost 7 bases and the J gene lost 6 bases, with 18 bases spanning the gap. The CDR3 sequence: CASTLTGGLPEAFF. The CDR3 nucleotides are TGTGCCAGCACTTTGACAGGCGGGCTGCCTGAAGCTTTCTTT.

The genes are TRBV14 and TRBJ2-7; D is unresolved. The CDR3 is 17 amino acids. Trimming left V 1 base short and J 0 bases short, with 16 bases between. Germline V gives CDR1 SGHDN, CDR2 FVKESK. The CDR3 is CASSQAVTRHSSYEQYF. The CDR3, as DNA: TGTGCCAGCAGCCAAGCCGTTACAAGGCATTCCTCCTACGAGCAGTACTTC.

V usage is TRBV5-5 and J usage is TRBJ1-2; TRBD1 agrees at 9 bases. CDR3 length: 15 residues. The V segment lost 3 bases and the J segment 4 bases; nucleotides outside the gene matches: 7. Germline values: CDR1 SGHKS, CDR2 YYEKEE (reference sequence). The CDR3 loop is CASSSIRTGVYGYTF. The CDR3 DNA reads TGTGCCAGCAGCTCAATACGGACAGGGGTCTATGGCTACACCTTC.

CDR3 protein: CASSRDRGGYTF. The CDR3 DNA follows: TGTGCCAGCAGCAGAGACAGGGGTGGCTACACCTTC. The V and J genes are TRBV7-2 and TRBJ1-2; 8 nucleotides align to TRBD1. CDR3 length: 12 residues. The V and J ends lost 5 bases and 7 bases, in that order; junction bases with no gene match: 3. Germline loops: CDR1 SGHTA, CDR2 FQGNSA.

CDR3 nucleotide sequence: TGTGCCAGCAGTTCTGACCGGTGGGGCAATCAGCCCCAGCATTTT. As protein: CASSSDRWGNQPQHF. The chain uses TRBV28 and TRBJ1-5, with D hard to call. There are 15 residues in the CDR3. Trimming removed 4 bases from V and 2 bases from J, with 12 bases in between. Germline V gene data show CDR1 as MDHEN and CDR2 as SYDVKM.

The rearrangement uses TRBV6-2 or TRBV6-3 and TRBJ2-5, with no clear D. V dropped 5 bases and J dropped 5 bases, with 9 bases sitting between them. CDR3 length: 12 amino acids. Germline V gene lookup returns CDR1 MNHEY and CDR2 SVGEGT. CDR3 sequence reads: CASSPLLETQYF. The CDR3 DNA is TGTGCCAGCAGTCCCCTTCTCGAGACCCAGTACTTC.

The chain employs TRBV5-1 and TRBJ2-3; unclear D gene. Germline V CDR1 and CDR2: SGHRS, YFSETQ. CDR3 length equals 13 residues. Trimming stripped 1 base from V and 2 bases from J, with 5 bases between. The CDR3 protein is CASSLFYTDTQYF. The CDR3 bases are TGCGCCAGCAGCTTGTTTTACACAGATACGCAGTATTTT.